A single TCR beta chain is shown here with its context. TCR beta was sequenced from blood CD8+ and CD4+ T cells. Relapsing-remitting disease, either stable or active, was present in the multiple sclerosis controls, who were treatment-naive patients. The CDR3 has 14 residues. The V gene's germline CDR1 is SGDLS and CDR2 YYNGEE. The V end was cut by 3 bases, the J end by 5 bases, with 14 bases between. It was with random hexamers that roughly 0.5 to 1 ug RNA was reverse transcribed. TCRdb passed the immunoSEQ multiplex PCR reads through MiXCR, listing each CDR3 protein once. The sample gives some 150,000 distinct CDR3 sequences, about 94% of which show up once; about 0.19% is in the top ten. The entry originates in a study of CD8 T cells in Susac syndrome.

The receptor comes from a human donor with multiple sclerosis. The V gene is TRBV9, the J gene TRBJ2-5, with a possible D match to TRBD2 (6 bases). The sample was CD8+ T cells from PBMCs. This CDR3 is CASSEDGGWETQYF. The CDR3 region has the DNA TGTGCCAGCAGCGAGGACGGGGGTTGGGAGACCCAGTACTTC.